Below are 4 T cell receptor beta chains sequenced from a single sample in a study of blood T cells in healthy people across ages. A J-beta primer mix and a sample-barcoded 5' primer were used in a second PCR of about 7 to 12 cycles. A single record per CDR3 protein comes from TCRdb applying MiXCR to the 5' RACE reads. The data contain under 1,000,000 distinct CDR3 sequences, 46% of them seen just once; the ten biggest clones take up less than 20%. Sequencing input: blood. All receptors come from a man older than 75 in good health.

This clonotype was observed a few times. V is TRBV29-1 and J is TRBJ2-1; 7 bases are shared with TRBD2. Germline V gene sequence: CDR1 SQVTM, CDR2 ANQGSEA. The trim removed 7 bases at V and 8 bases at J, leaving 14 bases unmatched. The CDR3 sequence is 14 residues long. The DNA of the CDR3 is TGCAGCGCTTCAGGACGAGCGGGACTCTATGAGCAGTTCTTC. It codes for CSASGRAGLYEQFF.

As for this clonotype: The junction and the germline gene differ at one end; a read error may be behind it. The chain couples TRBV4-3 to TRBJ2-2; D ambiguous. The CDR3 is made up of 15 amino acids. Germline CDR1 LGHNA, CDR2 YSLEER. CDR3 in DNA: TGCGCCAGCAGCCAAATGCTGGGGAACGCCGGGGAGCTGTTTTTT. This codes for CASSQMLGNAGELFF.

The chain has TRBV28 and TRBJ1-4; D remains ambiguous. The CDR3 is 16 residues long. V was trimmed by 6 bases and J by 0 bases, leaving 14 bases between them. Germline V gives CDR1 MDHEN, CDR2 SYDVKM. The CDR3 DNA reads TGTGCCAGCAGCTCCCGGATCACCCCAACTAATGAAAAACTGTTTTTT. It encodes CASSSRITPTNEKLFF.

This clonotype has more than one count but fewer than ten. The rearrangement uses TRBV7-2 and TRBJ2-5, with 7 bases identical to TRBD2. From germline, CDR1 is SGHTA and CDR2 FQGNSA. The trim removed 2 bases at V and 11 bases at J, leaving 17 bases unmatched. CDR3 length: 16 residues. CDR3 nucleotide sequence: TGTGCCAGCAGCTTAAGATCGGCTAGCGGCCTTCTAAAACAGTACTTC. This translates into CASSLRSASGLLKQYF.